One and the same sample provided the 25 T cell receptor beta chains below, sequenced in a study of cytomegalovirus exposure and HLA in healthy donors. The PCR was carried out with 60 Vbeta primers and 13 Jbeta primers. Profiling relied on immunoSEQ multiplex PCR, and the TCRdb table lists in-frame clones only, not all of them. The repertoire consists of over 35,000 clones, with 50% to 75% occurring once and the leading ten covering about 9%. The material sequenced was PBMCs. The receptor set was obtained from a human donor in good health.

V and J are TRBV7-6 and TRBJ2-2; 7 nucleotides align to TRBD1. Germline trimming cut 5 bases from V and 6 bases from J; bases unmatched to any gene: 3. The germline V gene has CDR1 SGHVS and CDR2 FNYEAQ. The CDR3 sequence is 13 residues long. CDR3 coding DNA: TGTGCCAGCAGCCCCACAGGGGCCGGGGAGCTGTTTTTT. Protein product: CASSPTGAGELFF.

This chain uses TRBV2 with TRBJ1-4; D not resolved. V lost 8 bases, J lost 0 bases, and 13 bases lay in between. The CDR3 covers 15 residues. Germline loops: CDR1 SNHLY, CDR2 FYNNEI. The CDR3 reads CASSFQESTNEKLFF. The CDR3 DNA reads as TGTGCCAGCTCTTTTCAGGAATCAACTAATGAAAAACTGTTTTTT. Combining the CDR3 with reference TRBV2 and TRBJ1-4 gives the whole variable domain EPEVTQTPSHQVTQMGQEVILRCVPISNHLYFYWYRQILGQKVEFLVSFYNNEISEKSEIFDDQFSVERPDGSNFTLKIRSTKLEDSAMYFCASSFQESTNEKLFFGSGTQLSVL.

This sequence joins TRBV10-1 and TRBJ1-1; no clear D gene. This CDR3 is built from 13 residues. Germline assignment: CDR1 WNHNN and CDR2 SYGVQD (reference sequence). V was clipped by 6 bases and J by 0 bases, with 8 bases between them. CDR3: CASRYGLNTEAFF. In nucleotides, the CDR3 is TGCGCCAGCAGGTACGGTCTGAACACTGAAGCTTTCTTT.

V and J are TRBV5-1 and TRBJ1-2; 8 bases agree with TRBD1. Germline assignment: CDR1 SGHRS and CDR2 YFSETQ. The CDR3 covers 13 residues. V lost 3 bases and J lost 8; bases outside the gene matches: 6. CDR3 amino acids: CASSSSQGEGYTF. Written as DNA, the CDR3 is TGCGCCAGCAGCTCGTCACAGGGGGAGGGCTACACCTTC. Based on the CDR3 plus reference TRBV5-1 and TRBJ1-2, the full variable domain is KAGVTQTPRYLIKTRGQQVTLSCSPISGHRSVSWYQQTPGQGLQFLFEYFSETQRNKGNFPGRFSGRQFSNSRSEMNVSTLELGDSALYLCASSSSQGEGYTFGSGTRLTVV.

This clone occurred a few times. The gene calls are TRBV28 and TRBJ2-7, with D tentatively TRBD1 (6 bases). This CDR3 spans 14 amino acids. Trimming left V 1 base short and J 4 bases short, with 11 bases between. Germline-derived CDR1 and CDR2 are MDHEN and SYDVKM. This CDR3 reads CASSLFQGSYEQYF. CDR3 sequence (DNA): TGTGCCAGCAGTTTATTCCAGGGGTCTTACGAGCAGTACTTC.

The CDR3 DNA reads TGTGCCAGCAGCGTAGATATCACCGGGGAGCTGTTTTTT. Protein product: CASSVDITGELFF. This rearrangement joins TRBV9 to TRBJ2-2; no firm D call. Trimming pared 0 bases from V and 4 bases from J, leaving 4 bases between. This CDR3 has 13 amino acids. Looked up from germline, CDR1 is SGDLS and CDR2 is YYNGEE.

This chain joins TRBV4-3 and TRBJ2-2, with TRBD1 matching 9 bases. This CDR3 comprises 16 residues. The trim removed 3 bases at V and 4 bases at J, leaving 6 bases unmatched. CDR1 and CDR2 from the germline V gene are LGHNA and YSLEER. This CDR3 is CASSQGTGFLTGELFF. The CDR3 DNA reads as TGCGCCAGCAGCCAGGGGACAGGGTTTCTCACCGGGGAGCTGTTTTTT.

The J gene is TRBJ2-7, the V gene TRBV2; 7 bases align to TRBD1. V shed 3 bases and J 1 base; nucleotides not matched to a gene: 6. The CDR3 has 15 amino acids. Per the germline V gene, CDR1 is SNHLY and CDR2 is FYNNEI. The CDR3 here is CASSESGGVSYEQYF. In DNA form, the CDR3 reads TGTGCCAGCAGTGAGTCAGGGGGAGTTTCCTACGAGCAGTACTTC.

The gene calls are TRBV14 and TRBJ2-1, with 10 bases fitting TRBD1. The CDR3 loop spans 17 amino acids. V gave up 0 bases and J gave up 8 bases; unmatched junction bases: 10. Germline lookup yields CDR1 SGHDN and CDR2 FVKESK. CDR3 sequence reads: CASSQDSLDRGHDEQFF. The CDR3 bases are TGTGCCAGCAGCCAAGATTCCCTCGACAGGGGGCACGATGAGCAGTTCTTC.

J is TRBJ2-1 and V is TRBV7-2; the match to TRBD2 covers 7 bases. Per germline, CDR1 SGHTA and CDR2 FQGNSA. This CDR3 comprises 16 residues. The trim removed 2 bases at V and 4 bases at J, leaving 8 bases unmatched. This CDR3 is CASSLSLAEAYNEQFF. DNA of the CDR3: TGTGCCAGCAGCTTATCCCTAGCGGAAGCATACAATGAGCAGTTCTTC.

The chain links TRBV23-1 to TRBJ2-3; perhaps TRBD2 as D (5 bases). TRBV23-1 is known as an ORF, though its function is uncertain. The CDR3 sequence is 13 residues long. V was pared by 6 bases and J by 5 bases, with 12 bases between. The CDR3 spells CASRTREQDTQYF. CDR3 in DNA: TGCGCCAGCAGAACCCGGGAACAAGATACGCAGTATTTT.

The genes are TRBV18 and TRBJ1-5; TRBD1 is a possible D gene (5 bases). CDR3 length equals 15 residues. In germline, CDR1 is KGHSH, CDR2 LQKENI. V lost 8 bases, J lost 5 bases, and 19 bases lay in between. The CDR3 nucleotides are TGTGCCAGCCGAGATCGGCAGGGAATACATCAGCCCCAGCATTTT. Protein sequence: CASRDRQGIHQPQHF.

The chain employs TRBV6-5 and TRBJ1-2; D is unresolved. V was shortened by 2 bases and J by 2 bases, with 9 bases between the two germline ends. From germline, CDR1 is MNHEY and CDR2 SVGAGI. CDR3 size: 14 residues. CDR3 DNA: TGTGCCAGCAGTTACAAGTCAGGAAACTATGGCTACACCTTC. Translating gives CASSYKSGNYGYTF.

This clone was seen a few times. The chain is built from TRBV6-5 and TRBJ1-1, with TRBD1 matching over 9 bases. V was pared by 0 bases and J by 5 bases, with 4 bases of the junction left unmatched. CDR1 MNHEY and CDR2 SVGAGI come from the germline V gene. This CDR3 has 15 residues. The CDR3 loop is CASSYSQGARTEAFF. As DNA, the CDR3 is TGTGCCAGCAGTTACTCACAGGGGGCGAGGACTGAAGCTTTCTTT.

This chain links TRBV11-2 with TRBJ1-3; D might be TRBD1 (6 bases). The germline gives CDR1 SGHAT, CDR2 FQNNGV. The CDR3 covers 15 residues. V shed 6 bases and J shed 0 bases, with 12 bases lying between them. The CDR3 sequence is CASRVQGNSGNTIYF. The DNA of the CDR3 is TGTGCCAGCAGGGTACAGGGTAACTCTGGAAACACCATATATTTT.

The genes are TRBV7-3 and TRBJ2-3; TRBD1 matches at 8 bases. CDR1 SGHTA and CDR2 FQGTGA come from the germline V gene. V lost 5 bases, J lost 1 base, and 8 bases stayed unmatched. CDR3 length equals 16 residues. The CDR3 here is CASSLLRTGRTDTQYF. The CDR3 DNA sequence: TGTGCCAGCAGCCTCCTTAGGACAGGGCGCACAGATACGCAGTATTTT.

Notes on this clone: The junction departs from the called germline gene at one end, perhaps through a read error. The J gene is TRBJ1-1, the V gene TRBV19; D gene ambiguous. CDR3 length: 11 residues. The V gene's germline CDR1 is LNHDA and CDR2 SQIVND (reference sequence). CDR3 sequence (DNA): TGTGCCACACTGAGGAACGCTGAAGCTTTCTTT. It yields the protein CATLRNAEAFF.

This clone has only one observation. The chain couples TRBV5-1 to TRBJ1-5, with TRBD1 matching 7 bases. Germline V gives CDR1 SGHRS, CDR2 YFSETQ. The V and J ends lost 4 bases and 2 bases, in that order; junction bases with no gene match: 9. CDR3 size: 16 residues. The CDR3 loop reads CASSPDRVDGNQPQHF. CDR3 DNA: TGCGCCAGCAGCCCCGACAGGGTTGATGGCAATCAGCCCCAGCATTTT.

A few counts support this clone. The chain employs TRBV2 and TRBJ1-4; 7 nucleotides line up with TRBD1. J was trimmed by 10 bases and V by 5 bases; bases with no gene match: 7. CDR3 length equals 13 residues. Germline V gives CDR1 SNHLY, CDR2 FYNNEI. The CDR3 is CASSTGVPAKLFF. Here the CDR3 DNA reads TGTGCCAGCAGTACAGGGGTTCCGGCAAAACTGTTTTTT.

The CDR3 protein is CASYSAGELFF. CDR3 sequence (DNA): TGTGCCAGCTATAGTGCCGGGGAGCTGTTTTTT. This rearrangement joins TRBV2 to TRBJ2-2, with D unclear. V dropped 8 bases and J dropped 6 bases, with 7 bases sitting between them. Germline V gives CDR1 SNHLY, CDR2 FYNNEI. This CDR3 spans 11 amino acids.

The chain uses TRBV18 and TRBJ2-5; D is perhaps TRBD1 (5 bases). Trimming removed 8 bases at V and 0 bases at J, with 16 bases between. CDR3 length: 15 amino acids. The germline V gene has CDR1 KGHSH and CDR2 LQKENI. CDR3 region: CASPQDSGYQETQYF. In DNA, the CDR3 is TGTGCCAGCCCGCAAGATTCAGGGTACCAAGAGACCCAGTACTTC.

The chain combines TRBV6-5 with TRBJ1-1, with 7 bases aligning to TRBD1. This CDR3 comprises 13 residues. The V gene's germline CDR1 is MNHEY and CDR2 SVGAGI. The V segment lost 5 bases and the J segment 4 bases; nucleotides outside the gene matches: 4. For the CDR3, the DNA is TGTGCCAGCAGTCTCAGGGGGACCACTGAAGCTTTCTTT. Protein product: CASSLRGTTEAFF.

This clone occurred a few times. The V and J genes are TRBV28 and TRBJ2-7, with TRBD1 as a possible D gene (6 bases). CDR1 and CDR2 (germline): MDHEN, SYDVKM. V was shortened by 1 base and J by 0 bases, with 13 bases between the two germline ends. CDR3 length: 16 residues. The chain's CDR3 is CASSLFETGNSYEQYF. The CDR3 bases are TGTGCCAGCAGTTTATTCGAGACAGGAAACTCCTACGAGCAGTACTTC.

In its sample, this clone was seen a few times. The chain joins TRBV18 to TRBJ1-1; 7 positions agree with TRBD1. Germline V gene lookup returns CDR1 KGHSH and CDR2 LQKENI. CDR3 length: 14 residues. J gave up 7 bases and V 7 bases, and 12 bases lay outside the gene matches. CDR3: CASFPGTATIEAFF. The CDR3 bases are TGTGCCAGCTTCCCCGGGACAGCGACCATTGAAGCTTTCTTT. The variable domain in full, with the rest retrieved from reference TRBV18 and TRBJ1-1, is NAGVMQNPRHLVRRRGQEARLRCSPMKGHSHVYWYRQLPEEGLKFMVYLQKENIIDESGMPKERFSAEFPKEGPSILRIQQVVRGDSAAYFCASFPGTATIEAFFGQGTRLTVV.

This clone was found a few times. The genes are TRBV28 and TRBJ1-5; a possible D gene is TRBD1 (5 bases). Per the germline V gene, CDR1 is MDHEN and CDR2 is SYDVKM. Between the trimmed V and J ends, which lost 8 bases and 9 bases, there was a span of 17 bases. This CDR3 has 13 residues. CDR3: CASLDGAAGPQHF. The CDR3 nucleotides read TGTGCCAGCCTGGACGGGGCAGCGGGGCCCCAGCATTTT.